What follows is one T cell receptor beta chain and its context. The antigen remains unidentified. Other nucleotide sequences from this sample produce the same CDR3. The sample belongs to a study of shared clonotypes between healthy human individuals. Naive CD8 cells lacked CD45RO and underwent positive selection for CCR7, leaving out terminally differentiated effector memory CD45RA+ cells. Study results and limitations: It was only blood that was sampled, and tissue repertoires likely differ.

The test was conducted at deep level. Sorted subsets were amplified in replicate PCRs using 200 to 250 ng DNA, 25,000 to 30,000 T cell genomes. Data came from immunoSEQ multiplex PCR; TCRdb stores just in-frame clones and leaves some out. The data show roughly 2,000,000 clones, approximately 94% seen once. This TCR came from a man aged 18 to 30 in good health. Material for sequencing was naive CD8+ T cells sorted from blood.

This CDR3 is CASSSPGNTEAFF. The CDR3 coding sequence is TGCGCCAGCAGCTCCCCGGGGAACACTGAAGCTTTCTTT. The V and J genes are TRBV5-1 and TRBJ1-1; D ambiguous. In germline, CDR1 is SGHRS, CDR2 YFSETQ. This CDR3 comprises 13 residues. V was trimmed by 3 bases and J by 1 base, leaving 7 bases between them.